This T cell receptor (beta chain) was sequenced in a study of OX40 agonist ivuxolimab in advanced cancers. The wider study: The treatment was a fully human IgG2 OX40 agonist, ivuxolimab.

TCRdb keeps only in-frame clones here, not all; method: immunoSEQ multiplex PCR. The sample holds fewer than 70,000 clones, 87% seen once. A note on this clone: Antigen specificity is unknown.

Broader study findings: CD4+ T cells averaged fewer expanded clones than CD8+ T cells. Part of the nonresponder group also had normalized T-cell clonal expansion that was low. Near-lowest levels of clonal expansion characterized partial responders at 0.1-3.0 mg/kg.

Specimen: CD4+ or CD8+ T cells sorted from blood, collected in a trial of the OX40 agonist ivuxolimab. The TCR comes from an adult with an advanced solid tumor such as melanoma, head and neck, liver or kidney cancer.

This CDR3 reads CASSVRLAGGRTDTQYF. CDR3 sequence (DNA): TGTGCCAGCAGCGTCAGACTAGCGGGAGGCCGCACAGATACGCAGTATTTT. The rearrangement uses TRBV9 and TRBJ2-3, with 13 bases lining up with TRBD2. V lost 2 bases and J lost 1; bases outside the gene matches: 4. Germline V gene sequence: CDR1 SGDLS, CDR2 YYNGEE. The CDR3 covers 17 residues. Based on the CDR3 plus reference TRBV9 and TRBJ2-3, the full variable domain is DSGVTQTPKHLITATGQRVTLRCSPRSGDLSVYWYQQSLDQGLQFLIQYYNGEERAKGNILERFSAQQFPDLHSELNLSSLELGDSALYFCASSVRLAGGRTDTQYFGPGTRLTVL.